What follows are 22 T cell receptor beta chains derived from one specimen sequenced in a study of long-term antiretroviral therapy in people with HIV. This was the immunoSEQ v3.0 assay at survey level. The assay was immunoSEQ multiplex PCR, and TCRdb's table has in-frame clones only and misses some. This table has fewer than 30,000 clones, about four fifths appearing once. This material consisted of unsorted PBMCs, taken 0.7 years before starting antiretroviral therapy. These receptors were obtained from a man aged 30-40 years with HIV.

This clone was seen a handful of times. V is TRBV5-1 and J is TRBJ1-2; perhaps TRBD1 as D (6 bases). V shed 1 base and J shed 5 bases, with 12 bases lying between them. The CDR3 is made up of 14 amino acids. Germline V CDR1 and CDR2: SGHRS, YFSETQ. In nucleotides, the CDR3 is TGCGCCAGCAGCTTGAGTCAGGGGACGTATGGCTACACCTTC. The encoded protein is CASSLSQGTYGYTF.

The CDR3 nucleotides are TGTGCCAGCAGCTCAAGACAGGGGGGCTACACCGGGGAGCTGTTTTTT. Protein sequence: CASSSRQGGYTGELFF. V is TRBV7-9 and J is TRBJ2-2; 9 bases are a match to TRBD1. Germline V gene sequence: CDR1 SEHNR, CDR2 FQNEAQ (reference sequence). This CDR3 is 16 amino acids long. Losses at the gene ends were 4 bases for V and 3 bases for J; bases not matched to a gene: 6.

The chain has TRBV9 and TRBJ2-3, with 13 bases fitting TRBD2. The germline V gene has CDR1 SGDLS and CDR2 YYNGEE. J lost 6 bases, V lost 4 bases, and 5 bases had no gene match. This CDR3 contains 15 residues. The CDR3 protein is CASSPGLAGRDTQYF. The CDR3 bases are TGTGCCAGCAGCCCGGGACTAGCGGGGCGGGATACGCAGTATTTT.

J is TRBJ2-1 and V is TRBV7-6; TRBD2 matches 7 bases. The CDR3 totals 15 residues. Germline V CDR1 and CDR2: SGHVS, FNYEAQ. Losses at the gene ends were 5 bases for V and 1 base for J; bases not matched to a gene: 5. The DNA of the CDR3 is TGTGCCAGCAGCCTGGGACTAACATCCTACAATGAGCAGTTCTTC. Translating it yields CASSLGLTSYNEQFF.

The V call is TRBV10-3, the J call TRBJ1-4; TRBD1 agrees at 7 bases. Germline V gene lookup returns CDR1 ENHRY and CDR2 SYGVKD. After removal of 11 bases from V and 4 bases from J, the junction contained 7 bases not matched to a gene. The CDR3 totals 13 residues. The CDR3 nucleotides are TGTGCCTCAAGGGACAGCGTTAATGAAAAACTGTTTTTT. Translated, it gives CASRDSVNEKLFF.

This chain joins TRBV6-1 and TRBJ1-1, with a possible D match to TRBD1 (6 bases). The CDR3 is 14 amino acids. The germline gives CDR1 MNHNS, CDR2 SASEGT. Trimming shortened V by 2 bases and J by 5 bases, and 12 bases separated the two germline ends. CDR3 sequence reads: CASSEPGAGTEAFF. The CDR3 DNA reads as TGTGCCAGCAGTGAACCGGGGGCAGGGACTGAAGCTTTCTTT.

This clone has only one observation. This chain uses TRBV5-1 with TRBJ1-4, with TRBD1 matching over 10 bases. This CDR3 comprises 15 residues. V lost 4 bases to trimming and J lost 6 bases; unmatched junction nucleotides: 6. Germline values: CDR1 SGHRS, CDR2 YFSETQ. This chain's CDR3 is CASSMYGQGDEKLFF. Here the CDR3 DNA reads TGCGCCAGCAGCATGTACGGACAGGGGGATGAAAAACTGTTTTTT.

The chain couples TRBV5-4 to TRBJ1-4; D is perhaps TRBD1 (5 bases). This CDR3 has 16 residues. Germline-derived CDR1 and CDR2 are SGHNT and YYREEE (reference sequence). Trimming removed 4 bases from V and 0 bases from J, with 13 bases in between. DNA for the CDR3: TGTGCCAGCAGCGCCGGGGGAGTTGCAACTAATGAAAAACTGTTTTTT. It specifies CASSAGGVATNEKLFF.

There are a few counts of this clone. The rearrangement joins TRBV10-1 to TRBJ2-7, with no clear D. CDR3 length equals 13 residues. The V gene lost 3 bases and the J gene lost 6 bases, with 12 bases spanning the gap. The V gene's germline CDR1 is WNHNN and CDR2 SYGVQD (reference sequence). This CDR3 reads CASSDVGVAEQYF. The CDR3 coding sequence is TGCGCCAGCAGTGACGTTGGAGTTGCCGAGCAGTACTTC.

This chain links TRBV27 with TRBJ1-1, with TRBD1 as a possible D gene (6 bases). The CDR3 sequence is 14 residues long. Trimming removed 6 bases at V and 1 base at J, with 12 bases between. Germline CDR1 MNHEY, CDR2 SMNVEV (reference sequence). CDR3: CASRGHLRNTEAFF. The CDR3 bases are TGTGCCAGCAGGGGACACCTCAGGAACACTGAAGCTTTCTTT.

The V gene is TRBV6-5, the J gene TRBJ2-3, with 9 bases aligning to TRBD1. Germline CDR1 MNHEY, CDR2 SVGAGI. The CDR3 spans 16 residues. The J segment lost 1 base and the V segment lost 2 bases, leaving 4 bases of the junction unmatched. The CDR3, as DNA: TGTGCCAGCAGTTACAGGGACAGGGAAGGCACAGATACGCAGTATTTT. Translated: CASSYRDREGTDTQYF.

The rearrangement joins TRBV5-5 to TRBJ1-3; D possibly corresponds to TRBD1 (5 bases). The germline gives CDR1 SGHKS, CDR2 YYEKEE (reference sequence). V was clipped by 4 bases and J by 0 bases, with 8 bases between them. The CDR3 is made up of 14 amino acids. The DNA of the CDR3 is TGTGCCAGCAGCACAGGTTCCTCTGGAAACACCATATATTTT. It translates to CASSTGSSGNTIYF. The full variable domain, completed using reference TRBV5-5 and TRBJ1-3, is DAGVTQSPTHLIKTRGQQVTLRCSPISGHKSVSWYQQVLGQGPQFIFQYYEKEERGRGNFPDRFSARQFPNYSSELNVNALLLGDSALYLCASSTGSSGNTIYFGEGSWLTVV.

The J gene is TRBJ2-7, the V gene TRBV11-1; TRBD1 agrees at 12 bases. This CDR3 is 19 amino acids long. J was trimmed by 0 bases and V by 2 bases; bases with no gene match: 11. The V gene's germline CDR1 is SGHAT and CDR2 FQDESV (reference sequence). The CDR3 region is CASSLIPGQGAGSSYEQYF. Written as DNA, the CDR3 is TGTGCCAGCAGCTTAATCCCGGGACAGGGGGCCGGGAGCTCCTACGAGCAGTACTTC.

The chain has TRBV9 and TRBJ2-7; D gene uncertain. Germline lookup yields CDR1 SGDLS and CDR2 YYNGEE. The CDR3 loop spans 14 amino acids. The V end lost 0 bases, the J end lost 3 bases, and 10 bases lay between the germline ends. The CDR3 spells CASSVGTIGYEQYF. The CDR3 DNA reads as TGTGCCAGCAGCGTAGGAACTATTGGCTACGAGCAGTACTTC.

CDR3 protein: CATSTRNSGANVLTF. The CDR3 nucleotides are TGTGCCACCAGCACGCGGAACTCTGGGGCCAACGTCCTGACTTTC. The chain links TRBV15 to TRBJ2-6; D is uncertain. The CDR3 consists of 15 residues. Per the germline V gene, CDR1 is LNHNV and CDR2 is YYDKDF (reference sequence). The V end was cut by 4 bases, the J end by 0 bases, with 7 bases between.

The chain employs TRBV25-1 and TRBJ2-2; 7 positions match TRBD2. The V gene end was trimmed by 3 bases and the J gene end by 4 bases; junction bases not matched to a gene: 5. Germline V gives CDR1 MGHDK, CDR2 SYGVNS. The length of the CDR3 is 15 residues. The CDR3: CASSDRLAFTGELFF. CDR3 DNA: TGTGCCAGCAGTGATCGACTAGCTTTCACCGGGGAGCTGTTTTTT.

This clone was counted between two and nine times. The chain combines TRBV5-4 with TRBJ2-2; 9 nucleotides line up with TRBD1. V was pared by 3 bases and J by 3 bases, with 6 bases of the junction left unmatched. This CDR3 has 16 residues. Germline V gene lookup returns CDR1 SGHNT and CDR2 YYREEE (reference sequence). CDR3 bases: TGTGCCAGCAGCTCAAGACAGGGGGGCTACACCGGGGAGCTGTTTTTT. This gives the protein CASSSRQGGYTGELFF.

CDR3 residues: CASSLLSVRLGANVLTF. CDR3 nucleotides: TGTGCCAGCAGCTTGTTGTCAGTTCGCCTGGGCGCCAACGTCCTGACTTTC. This sequence joins TRBV5-6 and TRBJ2-6, with D uncertain. The CDR3 is 17 amino acids. Trimming stripped 1 base from V and 7 bases from J, with 18 bases between. Germline V gives CDR1 SGHDT, CDR2 YYEEEE.

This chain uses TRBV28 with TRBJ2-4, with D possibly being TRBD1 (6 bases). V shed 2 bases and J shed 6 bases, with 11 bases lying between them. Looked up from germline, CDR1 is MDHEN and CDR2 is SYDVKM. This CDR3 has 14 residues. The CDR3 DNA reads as TGTGCCAGCAGTTTAGAACAGGGTGTAAACATTCAGTACTTC. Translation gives CASSLEQGVNIQYF.

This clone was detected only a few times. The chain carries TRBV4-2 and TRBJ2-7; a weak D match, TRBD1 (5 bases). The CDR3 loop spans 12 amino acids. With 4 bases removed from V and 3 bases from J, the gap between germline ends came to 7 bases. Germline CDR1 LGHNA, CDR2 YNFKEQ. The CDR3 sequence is CASSLQGYEQYF. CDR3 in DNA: TGTGCCAGCAGCCTCCAGGGCTACGAGCAGTACTTC.

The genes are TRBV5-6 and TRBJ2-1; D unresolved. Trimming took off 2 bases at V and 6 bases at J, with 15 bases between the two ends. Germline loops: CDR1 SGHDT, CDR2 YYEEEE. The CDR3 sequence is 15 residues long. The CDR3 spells CASSLVGNLGNEQFF. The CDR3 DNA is TGTGCCAGCAGCTTAGTGGGGAACCTCGGCAATGAGCAGTTCTTC.

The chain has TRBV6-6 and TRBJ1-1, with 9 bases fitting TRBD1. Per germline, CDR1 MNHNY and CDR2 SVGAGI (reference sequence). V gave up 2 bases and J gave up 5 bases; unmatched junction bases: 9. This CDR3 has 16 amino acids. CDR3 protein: CASSYPLDRGNTEAFF. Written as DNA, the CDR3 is TGTGCCAGCAGTTACCCCCTTGACAGGGGGAATACTGAAGCTTTCTTT.